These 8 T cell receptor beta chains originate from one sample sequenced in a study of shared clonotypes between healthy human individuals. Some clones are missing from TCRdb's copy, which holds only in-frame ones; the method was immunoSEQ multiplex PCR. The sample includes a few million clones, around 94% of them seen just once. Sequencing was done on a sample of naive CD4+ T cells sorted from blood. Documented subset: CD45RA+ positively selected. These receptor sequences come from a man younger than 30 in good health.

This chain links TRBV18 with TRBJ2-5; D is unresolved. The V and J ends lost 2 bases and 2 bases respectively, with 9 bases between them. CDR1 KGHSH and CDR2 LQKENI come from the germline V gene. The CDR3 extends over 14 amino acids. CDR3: CASSPNSGQETQYF. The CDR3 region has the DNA TGTGCCAGCTCACCAAACTCGGGTCAAGAGACCCAGTACTTC.

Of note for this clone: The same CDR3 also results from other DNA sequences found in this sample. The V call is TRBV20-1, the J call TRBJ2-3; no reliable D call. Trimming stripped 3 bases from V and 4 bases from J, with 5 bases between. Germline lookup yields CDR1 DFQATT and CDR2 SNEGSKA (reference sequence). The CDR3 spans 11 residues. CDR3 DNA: TGCAGTGCTAGTTTGGCAGATACGCAGTATTTT. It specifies CSASLADTQYF.

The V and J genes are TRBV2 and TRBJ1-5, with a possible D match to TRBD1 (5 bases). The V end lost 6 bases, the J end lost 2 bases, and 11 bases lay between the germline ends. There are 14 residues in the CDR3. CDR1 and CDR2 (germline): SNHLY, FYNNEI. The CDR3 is CASRTLQGNQPQHF. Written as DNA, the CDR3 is TGTGCCAGCAGGACATTACAGGGCAATCAGCCCCAGCATTTT.

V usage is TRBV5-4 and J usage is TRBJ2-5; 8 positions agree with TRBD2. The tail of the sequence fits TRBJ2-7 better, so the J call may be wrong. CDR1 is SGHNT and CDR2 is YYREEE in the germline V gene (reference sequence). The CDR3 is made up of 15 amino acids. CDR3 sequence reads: CASSLREGLRSEQYF. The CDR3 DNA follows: TGTGCCAGCAGCTTGCGGGAGGGGCTCAGAAGCGAGCAGTACTTC.

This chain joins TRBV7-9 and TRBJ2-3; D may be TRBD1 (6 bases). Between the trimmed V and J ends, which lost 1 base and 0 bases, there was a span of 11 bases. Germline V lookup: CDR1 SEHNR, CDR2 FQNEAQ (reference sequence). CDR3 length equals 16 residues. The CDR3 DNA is TGTGCCAGCAGCTTAGAATCACAGGGTAGCACAGATACGCAGTATTTT. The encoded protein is CASSLESQGSTDTQYF.

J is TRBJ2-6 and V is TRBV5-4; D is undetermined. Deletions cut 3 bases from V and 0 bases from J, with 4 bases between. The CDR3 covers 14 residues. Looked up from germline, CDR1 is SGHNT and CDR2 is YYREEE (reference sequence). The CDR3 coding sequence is TGTGCCAGCAGCTCTTACTCTGGGGCCAACGTCCTGACTTTC. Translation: CASSSYSGANVLTF.

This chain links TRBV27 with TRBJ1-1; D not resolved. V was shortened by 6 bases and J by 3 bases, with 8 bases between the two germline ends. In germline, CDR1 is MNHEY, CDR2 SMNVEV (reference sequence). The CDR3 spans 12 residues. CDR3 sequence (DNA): TGTGCCAGCAGGGACTGGTACACTGAAGCTTTCTTT. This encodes CASRDWYTEAFF.

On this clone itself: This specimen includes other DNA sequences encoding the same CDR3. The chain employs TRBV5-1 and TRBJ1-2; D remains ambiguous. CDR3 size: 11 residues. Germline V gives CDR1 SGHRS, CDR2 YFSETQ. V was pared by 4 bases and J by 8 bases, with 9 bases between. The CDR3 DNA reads TGCGCCAGCAGCATAGGATCCGGCTACACCTTC. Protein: CASSIGSGYTF.